This TCR beta chain derives from a study of beta chain features in type 1 diabetes. Since all of the isolated RNA was reverse transcribed, expressed TCRB transcripts were what got sequenced. This table comes from immunoSEQ multiplex PCR, and its TCRdb copy is limited to in-frame clones, with some not included. The data contain roughly 300,000 clones, 7% to 9% of them singletons. The source is a woman under 30 in good health. Material for sequencing was central memory CD4+ T cells from blood.

The CDR3: CASSFRRVAGELFF. The CDR3 nucleotides are TGTGCCAGCAGCTTCCGCAGGGTGGCCGGGGAGCTGTTTTTT. The J gene is TRBJ2-2, the V gene TRBV7-2, with D possibly TRBD1 on 5 matching bases. CDR3 length equals 14 residues. Trimming shortened V by 3 bases and J by 6 bases, and 11 bases separated the two germline ends. Germline assignment: CDR1 SGHTA and CDR2 FQGNSA.